The rows below give T cell receptor beta chains drawn from one sample of a study of T-cell reconstitution after alpha-beta-depleted transplantation in children. Via MiXCR, TCRdb re-called the PCR reads, giving one row per CDR3 protein. The profile shows approximately 230,000 distinct CDR3 sequences, around 25% of them singletons. Here the sequenced sample was PBMCs, mostly from graft donor cells, taken 360 days after TCRalphabeta/CD19-depleted stem cell transplant. These receptors came from a female patient between 2 and 10 years old who had a stem cell transplant for congenital amegakaryocytic thrombocytopenia, so the T cells may come from the graft donor. Both conserved end residues are trimmed from each CDR3. Not all rows give a size; the values are once, few, many and, for expanded clones, a class.

many TRBJ2-5 TRBV29-1 SVETQETQY
few TRBJ1-2 TRBV10-2 ASSESRGLFGYT
few TRBJ1-1 TRBV6-1 ASYPPRTENTEAF
. TRBJ1-4 TRBV10-3 AISESLAFEKLF
. TRBJ1-3 TRBV21-1 ASSKVAGNTIY
. TRBJ2-5 TRBV12-3/TRBV12-4 ASSRRAIWETQY
. TRBJ2-2 TRBV4-3 ASSQEIGRTGELF
. TRBJ2-5 TRBV7-2 ASSPLAGAGETQY
. TRBJ2-1 TRBV10-3 AISESPGAPGEQF
. TRBJ2-7 TRBV4-1 ASSQVESEQY
many TRBJ2-7 TRBV6-2/TRBV6-3 ASSDAQGNYEQY
few TRBJ1-1 TRBV19 ASRAAYEAF
few TRBJ2-7 TRBV20-1 SALTSTHYEQY
few TRBJ2-3 TRBV3-1 ASSQDPRVGPSTDTQY
few TRBJ2-7 TRBV27 ASSPRPFSYEQY
few TRBJ2-3 TRBV3-1 ASSQYHIASTDTQY
. TRBJ2-3 TRBV6-2/TRBV6-3 ASSPIQTSGRSDTQY
. TRBJ2-1 TRBV7-6 ASSPYRGLAGSYNEQF
. TRBJ2-2 TRBV5-1 ASSLRLAGGVTGELF
many TRBJ2-5 TRBV7-6 ASSSDLAGEYQETQY
. TRBJ1-1 TRBV5-6 ASSLLARVGEAF
. TRBJ2-1 TRBV5-4 ASSLGAAFYNEQF
. TRBJ1-5 TRBV6-1 ASSADRDDQPQH
few TRBJ2-5 TRBV24-1 ATSDFSRAVLQETQY
few TRBJ2-7 TRBV12-3/TRBV12-4 ASSPSWTSGSYEQY
. TRBJ2-7 TRBV3-1 ASSQERRGWGQY
few TRBJ1-5 TRBV12-3/TRBV12-4 ASSPRAQPQH
few TRBJ2-7 TRBV2 ASSYWDEQPYEQY
. TRBJ1-5 TRBV30 AWSVGAGARQPQH
. TRBJ2-1 TRBV2 ASEGLGTDEQF
few TRBJ2-7 TRBV20-1 SAEPGTGDYEQY
few TRBJ1-1 TRBV11-2 ASSLSMAGTEAF
. TRBJ2-3 TRBV5-1 ASSLASRDTQY
. TRBJ2-3 TRBV5-1 ASSPGDNTDTQY
. TRBJ2-7 TRBV20-1 SARLAGEKYEQY
. TRBJ2-3 TRBV20-1 SARGFRGGIDTQY
few TRBJ2-3 TRBV2 ASNAPSTDTQY
. TRBJ2-1 TRBV4-3 ASSRFSGGLVMINEQF
. TRBJ1-5 TRBV28 ASNAVGGSNQPQH
. TRBJ1-2 TRBV30 AWSALGTEGDYGYT
few TRBJ2-7 TRBV20-1 SATTIDSGRILTYEQY
few TRBJ2-7 TRBV28 ASSFWRGDSYEQY
. TRBJ2-7 TRBV28 ASTQGITLYEQY
many TRBJ2-1 TRBV5-1 ASSLEHLVGVDEQF
few TRBJ2-5 TRBV9 ASSVAGRGEETQY
few TRBJ1-1 TRBV6-1 ASSLTGWGQYPNTEAF
few TRBJ2-1 TRBV20-1 SAPSTHRDYGEQF
few TRBJ2-3 TRBV12-3/TRBV12-4 ASSPRGRTTDTQY